The next 28 T cell receptor beta chains were all read from a single sample in a study of PD-1 blockade in classical Hodgkin lymphoma. Autologous stem cell transplantation was followed by relapse in every patient, and brentuximab vedotin exposure varied. TCRdb's copy holds only in-frame clones and misses some; the assay was immunoSEQ multiplex PCR. Found here are roughly 140,000 clones, nearly 80% of them singletons; the top ten hold 7.5% to 10%. The sample was peripheral blood mononuclear cells (PBMCs), taken before the second cycle of nivolumab. These receptors were obtained from a human donor with classical Hodgkin lymphoma.

This clone was counted once. The chain joins TRBV7-6 to TRBJ1-4; a weak D match, TRBD1 (5 bases). Trimming removed 5 bases at V and 10 bases at J, with 17 bases between. This CDR3 has 14 residues. The germline gives CDR1 SGHVS, CDR2 FNYEAQ. CDR3 bases: TGTGCCAGCAGCCAGACGGGCCAGAGGGGAAAACTGTTTTTT. This codes for CASSQTGQRGKLFF. The variable domain in full, completed from reference TRBV7-6 and TRBJ1-4, reads GAGVSQSPRYKVTKRGQDVALRCDPISGHVSLYWYRQALGQGPEFLTYFNYEAQQDKSGLPNDRFSAERPEGSISTLTIQRTEQRDSAMYRCASSQTGQRGKLFFGSGTQLSVL.

This chain uses TRBV2 with TRBJ1-4, with D tentatively TRBD1 (6 bases). Germline CDR1 is SNHLY and CDR2 is FYNNEI. V shed 2 bases and J shed 7 bases, with 8 bases lying between them. The CDR3 spans 13 residues. The CDR3 nucleotides are TGTGCCAGCAGTGAACGGGGGCGTGAAAAACTGTTTTTT. Translation gives CASSERGREKLFF.

The chain carries TRBV6-6 and TRBJ2-2; D is perhaps TRBD2 (6 bases). V lost 2 bases and J lost 2, with 9 bases in between. CDR1 and CDR2 from the germline V gene are MNHNY and SVGAGI (reference sequence). The CDR3 consists of 15 residues. The CDR3, as DNA: TGTGCCAGCAGTTACGGTAGCGGCAACACCGGGGAGCTGTTTTTT. Translated: CASSYGSGNTGELFF.

V is TRBV9 and J is TRBJ1-1; TRBD1 aligns across 7 bases. Germline V gene sequence: CDR1 SGDLS, CDR2 YYNGEE. The CDR3 length is 14 residues. Trimming removed 4 bases from V and 0 bases from J; junction bases left unmatched: 3. CDR3 sequence reads: CASSKGTVNTEAFF. In DNA, the CDR3 is TGTGCCAGCAGCAAGGGGACAGTGAACACTGAAGCTTTCTTT.

This chain uses TRBV28 with TRBJ2-7; D gene uncertain. The germline V gene has CDR1 MDHEN and CDR2 SYDVKM. Trimming pared 6 bases from V and 1 base from J, leaving 10 bases between. The CDR3 loop spans 13 amino acids. CDR3 nucleotides: TGTGCCAGCAGACGAGACATGTCCTACGAGCAGTACTTC. Its translation: CASRRDMSYEQYF.

In this sample, this clone turned up once. V gene TRBV7-3 combines with J gene TRBJ2-2, with 16 bases that match TRBD2. There are 18 residues in the CDR3. V dropped 2 bases and J dropped 2; count of bases not matched to a gene: 2. The germline CDR1 and CDR2 sequences are SGHTA and FQGTGA. The CDR3 reads CASSLGTSGRANTGELFF. CDR3 DNA sequence: TGTGCCAGCAGCTTAGGGACTAGCGGGAGGGCCAACACCGGGGAGCTGTTTTTT.

This rearrangement joins TRBV6-5 to TRBJ2-7, with 7 bases aligning to TRBD1. The CDR3 totals 13 residues. Germline loops: CDR1 MNHEY, CDR2 SVGAGI. Trimming took 6 bases from V and 5 from J; bases not matched to a gene: 7. CDR3 nucleotide sequence: TGTGCCAGCAGAACTACAGGGGCGGACGAGCAGTACTTC. Its translation: CASRTTGADEQYF.

The chain combines TRBV7-9 with TRBJ2-7, with 8 bases that match TRBD1. V was pared by 4 bases and J by 3 bases, with 5 bases of the junction left unmatched. The CDR3 extends over 14 amino acids. The V gene's germline CDR1 is SEHNR and CDR2 FQNEAQ (reference sequence). The CDR3 is CASSSPGGGYEQYF. The CDR3 DNA follows: TGTGCCAGCAGCTCCCCAGGGGGCGGCTACGAGCAGTACTTC.

The chain is built from TRBV18 and TRBJ2-2, with D perhaps matching TRBD2 (6 bases). The CDR3 extends over 20 amino acids. Trimming shortened V by 4 bases and J by 3 bases, and 27 bases separated the two germline ends. Looked up from germline, CDR1 is KGHSH and CDR2 is LQKENI. CDR3 sequence (DNA): TGTGCCAGCTCACTAGTCTCCCCAGTCCTTCGGGGGATGGACACCGGGGAGCTGTTTTTT. This translates into CASSLVSPVLRGMDTGELFF.

The chain carries TRBV19 and TRBJ2-1; 9 nucleotides agree with TRBD2. Trimming cost V 3 bases and J 4 bases; bases outside gene matches: 16. Germline V CDR1 and CDR2: LNHDA, SQIVND (reference sequence). This CDR3 spans 19 amino acids. CDR3 DNA: TGTGCCAGTAGTATCTTGAGCGGGGGGACCTTCGGATCTTACAATGAGCAGTTCTTC. Translating it yields CASSILSGGTFGSYNEQFF.

The V gene is TRBV7-9, the J gene TRBJ2-7; TRBD2 is a possible D gene (5 bases). The CDR3 sequence is 14 residues long. V was cut by 5 bases and J by 4 bases, with 15 bases left in between. Germline V gives CDR1 SEHNR, CDR2 FQNEAQ (reference sequence). The CDR3 loop is CASSLSGPKYEQYF. CDR3 DNA: TGTGCCAGCAGCCTAAGCGGACCTAAGTACGAGCAGTACTTC.

The chain uses TRBV4-2 and TRBJ1-1; the match to TRBD1 covers 8 bases. This CDR3 has 16 residues. V lost 0 bases, J lost 3 bases, and 6 bases stayed unmatched. The germline V gene encodes CDR1 LGHNA and CDR2 YNFKEQ. The CDR3 is CASSQDTGGGDTEAFF. The CDR3 DNA reads as TGTGCCAGCAGCCAAGATACAGGGGGAGGAGACACTGAAGCTTTCTTT.

This clone was detected ten times or more. CDR3 DNA: TGTGCCAGCAGTTTCTTTCCGGGACAGGGCTTCTCTGGGGCCAACGTCCTGACTTTC. It codes for CASSFFPGQGFSGANVLTF. V gene TRBV7-9 combines with J gene TRBJ2-6, with 9 bases lining up with TRBD1. J was trimmed by 0 bases and V by 6 bases; bases with no gene match: 12. CDR3 size: 19 residues. CDR1 and CDR2 from the germline V gene are SEHNR and FQNEAQ (reference sequence).

The chain links TRBV18 to TRBJ2-7; TRBD2 aligns across 9 bases. The CDR3 has 14 residues. CDR1 and CDR2 (germline): KGHSH, LQKENI. V gave up 3 bases and J gave up 2 bases; unmatched junction bases: 2. The DNA of the CDR3 is TGTGCCAGCTCACCCTCTAGCGGGACCTACGAGCAGTACTTC. Its translation: CASSPSSGTYEQYF.

This clone was seen only once. The V and J genes are TRBV13 and TRBJ1-1; weak D call: TRBD1 (6 bases). The CDR3 runs 14 residues. Germline CDR1 is PRHDT and CDR2 is FYEKMQ (reference sequence). Trimming removed 1 base from V and 1 base from J, with 7 bases in between. The CDR3 nucleotides are TGTGCCAGCAGCTTAGTAGGGGGGAACACTGAAGCTTTCTTT. This codes for CASSLVGGNTEAFF.

J is TRBJ2-2 and V is TRBV5-1, with 8 nucleotides matching TRBD1. Trimming cost V 7 bases and J 6 bases; bases outside gene matches: 14. Germline V lookup: CDR1 SGHRS, CDR2 YFSETQ. The CDR3 is 16 amino acids. CDR3 sequence reads: CASHLSTQGAAGELFF. The CDR3 nucleotides read TGCGCCAGCCACCTATCGACCCAGGGGGCCGCCGGGGAGCTGTTTTTT.

This clone was recorded a few times. V is TRBV2 and J is TRBJ1-3, with a possible D match to TRBD1 (5 bases). The V and J ends lost 2 bases and 0 bases respectively, with 14 bases between them. Germline values: CDR1 SNHLY, CDR2 FYNNEI. CDR3 length: 17 residues. CDR3 residues: CASSEREGPFSGNTIYF. CDR3 in DNA: TGTGCCAGCAGTGAAAGGGAGGGGCCGTTCTCTGGAAACACCATATATTTT.

This sequence joins TRBV6-5 and TRBJ1-5; TRBD1 agrees at 8 bases. CDR3 length equals 15 residues. V dropped 6 bases and J dropped 4; count of bases not matched to a gene: 8. Germline CDR1 is MNHEY and CDR2 is SVGAGI. The DNA of the CDR3 is TGTGCCAGCAGGAAGGGGACAGGCGAGAATCAGCCCCAGCATTTT. Its translation is CASRKGTGENQPQHF.

J is TRBJ1-4 and V is TRBV6-4; no definite D call. Between the trimmed V and J ends, which lost 3 bases and 8 bases, there was a span of 13 bases. This CDR3 region has 14 residues. Germline V gives CDR1 MRHNA, CDR2 SNTAGT. The CDR3 loop reads CASSEEAFREKLFF. The CDR3 DNA is TGTGCCAGCAGTGAGGAGGCTTTCAGAGAAAAACTGTTTTTT.

This clone was counted once. This chain links TRBV18 with TRBJ2-5; D is perhaps TRBD1 or TRBD2 (5 bases each). From germline, CDR1 is KGHSH and CDR2 LQKENI. The V end was cut by 6 bases, the J end by 4 bases, with 9 bases between. The CDR3 is 12 residues long. CDR3 sequence (DNA): TGTGCCAGCTCCGGGGACGGAGAGACCCAGTACTTC. It encodes CASSGDGETQYF.

The table lists this clone with a few counts. The chain recombines TRBV4-1 with TRBJ1-5; D not resolved. The germline V gene encodes CDR1 MGHRA and CDR2 YSYEKL. V lost 1 base and J lost 5, with 6 bases in between. This CDR3 comprises 13 residues. As DNA, the CDR3 is TGCGCCAGCAGCCAAGGGACCTATCAGCCCCAGCATTTT. It is translated as CASSQGTYQPQHF.

Only one count was recorded for this clone. The CDR3 nucleotides read TGTGCCAGTAGTATAGCTTGGAGACAAGCTCTAGCCAAAAACATTCAGTACTTC. Its protein product is CASSIAWRQALAKNIQYF. V gene TRBV19 combines with J gene TRBJ2-4; D unresolved. The CDR3 covers 18 residues. The germline CDR1 and CDR2 sequences are LNHDA and SQIVND (reference sequence). V was cut by 1 base and J by 0 bases, with 16 bases left in between.

The J gene is TRBJ1-1, the V gene TRBV6-6, with TRBD1 identical over 11 bases. Trimming at V came to 0 bases and at J to 4 bases, leaving 4 bases not matched to a gene. Germline assignment: CDR1 MNHNY and CDR2 SVGAGI (reference sequence). The CDR3 length is 16 residues. CDR3 amino acids: CASSYSPGTGGTEAFF. CDR3 nucleotides: TGTGCCAGCAGTTACTCACCCGGGACAGGGGGCACTGAAGCTTTCTTT.

The V gene is TRBV7-2, the J gene TRBJ2-1; the match to TRBD2 covers 9 bases. With 3 bases clipped from V and 0 bases from J, the junction kept 9 bases outside the gene matches. The CDR3 runs 18 residues. Germline CDR1 is SGHTA and CDR2 is FQGNSA. CDR3 region: CASSLQILAGPSYNEQFF. Written as DNA, the CDR3 is TGTGCCAGCAGCTTGCAGATACTAGCGGGTCCCTCCTACAATGAGCAGTTCTTC.

The J gene is TRBJ1-1, the V gene TRBV18; D call uncertain. The V and J ends lost 5 bases and 1 base respectively, with 8 bases between them. The length of the CDR3 is 13 residues. The germline V gene encodes CDR1 KGHSH and CDR2 LQKENI. The CDR3 spells CASSCDWNTEAFF. DNA of the CDR3: TGTGCCAGCTCATGCGACTGGAACACTGAAGCTTTCTTT.

This sequence joins TRBV28 and TRBJ2-3, with D possibly matching TRBD2 (5 bases). Trimming stripped 6 bases from V and 4 bases from J, with 17 bases between. Germline loops: CDR1 MDHEN, CDR2 SYDVKM. The CDR3 runs to 15 residues. The CDR3 is CASSPFVGEADTQYF. The CDR3, as DNA: TGTGCCAGCAGCCCCTTTGTGGGAGAGGCAGATACGCAGTATTTT.

This clone was detected a few times. The rearrangement joins TRBV10-3 to TRBJ1-2; no reliable D call. The V gene lost 9 bases and the J gene lost 8 bases, with 28 bases spanning the gap. CDR1 is ENHRY, CDR2 SYGVKD, per germline. The CDR3 length is 16 residues. CDR3 coding DNA: TGTGCCATAGTTGATGATCCCTGGACTGATCAAAGGGGCTACACCTTC. Translating it yields CAIVDDPWTDQRGYTF.

The chain couples TRBV9 to TRBJ2-1; D is perhaps TRBD1 (6 bases). CDR1 and CDR2 (germline): SGDLS, YYNGEE. The CDR3 length is 14 residues. The V gene lost 4 bases and the J gene lost 6 bases, with 14 bases spanning the gap. CDR3 in amino acids: CASSSGQSINEQFF. The CDR3 nucleotides read TGTGCCAGCAGCTCAGGACAGTCTATCAATGAGCAGTTCTTC.